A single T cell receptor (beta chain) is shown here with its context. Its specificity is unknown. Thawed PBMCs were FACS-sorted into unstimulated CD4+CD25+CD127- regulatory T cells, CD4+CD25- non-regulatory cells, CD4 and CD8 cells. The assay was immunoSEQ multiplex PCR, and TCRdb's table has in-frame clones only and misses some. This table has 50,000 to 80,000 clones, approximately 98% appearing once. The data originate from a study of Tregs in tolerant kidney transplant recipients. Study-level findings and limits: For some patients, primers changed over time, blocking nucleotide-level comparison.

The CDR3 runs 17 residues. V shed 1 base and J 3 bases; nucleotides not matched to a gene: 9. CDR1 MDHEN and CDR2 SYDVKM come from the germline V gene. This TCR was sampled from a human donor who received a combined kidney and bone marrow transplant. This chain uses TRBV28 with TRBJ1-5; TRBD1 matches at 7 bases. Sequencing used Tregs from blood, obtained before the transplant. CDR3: CASSLFPTGPDNQPQHF. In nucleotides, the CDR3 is TGTGCCAGCAGTTTATTCCCGACAGGGCCTGACAATCAGCCCCAGCATTTT.